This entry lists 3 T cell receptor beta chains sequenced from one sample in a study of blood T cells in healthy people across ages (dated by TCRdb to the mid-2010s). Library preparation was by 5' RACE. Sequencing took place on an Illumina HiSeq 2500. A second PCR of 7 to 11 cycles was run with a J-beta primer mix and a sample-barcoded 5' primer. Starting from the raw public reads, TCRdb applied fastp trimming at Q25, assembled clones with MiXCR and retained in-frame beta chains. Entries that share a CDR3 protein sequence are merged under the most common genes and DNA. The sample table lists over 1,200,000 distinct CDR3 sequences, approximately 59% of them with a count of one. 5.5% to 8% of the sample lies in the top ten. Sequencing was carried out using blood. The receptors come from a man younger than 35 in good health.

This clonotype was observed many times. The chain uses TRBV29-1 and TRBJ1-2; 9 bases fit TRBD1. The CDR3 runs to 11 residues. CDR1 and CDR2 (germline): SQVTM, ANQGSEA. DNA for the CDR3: TGCAGTGAGGGGACAGGGTATGGCTACACCTTC. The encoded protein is CSEGTGYGYTF. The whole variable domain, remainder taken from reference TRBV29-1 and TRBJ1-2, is SAVISQKPSRDICQRGTSLTIQCQVDSQVTMMFWYRQQPGQSLTLIATANQGSEATYESGFVIDKFPISRPNLTFSTLTVSNMSPEDSSIYLCSEGTGYGYTFGSGTRLTVV.

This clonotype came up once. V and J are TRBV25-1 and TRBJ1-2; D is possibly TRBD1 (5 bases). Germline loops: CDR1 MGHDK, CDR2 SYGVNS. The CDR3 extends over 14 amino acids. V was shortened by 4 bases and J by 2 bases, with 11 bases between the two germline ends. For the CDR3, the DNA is TGTGCCAGCAGTGGTAGGGGTCGAAACTATGGCTACACCTTC. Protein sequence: CASSGRGRNYGYTF.

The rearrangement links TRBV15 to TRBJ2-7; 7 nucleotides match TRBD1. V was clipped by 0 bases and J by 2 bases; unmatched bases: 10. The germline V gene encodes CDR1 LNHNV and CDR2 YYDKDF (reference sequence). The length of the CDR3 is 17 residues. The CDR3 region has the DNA TGTGCCACCAGCAGAGATCGTGGCAGGGGGACCCCCTACGAGCAGTACTTC. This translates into CATSRDRGRGTPYEQYF.